The source of this TCR beta chain is a study of blood T cell repertoires in COVID-19. Study-level information: Specimens from acute and convalescent COVID-19 originated in the United States, Italy and Spain.

Trimming took off 2 bases at V and 0 bases at J, with 8 bases between the two ends. Germline-derived CDR1 and CDR2 are SQVTM and ANQGSEA. This CDR3 has 14 residues. TCRdb keeps only in-frame clones here, not all; method: immunoSEQ multiplex PCR. The sample has about 170,000 clones; 85% to 95% are singletons. The sample taken for sequencing was peripheral blood. This TCR came from a woman between 45 and 65 years old with acute or convalescent COVID-19. The chain employs TRBV29-1 and TRBJ1-3; D gene unclear. CDR3 sequence (DNA): TGCAGCGTTGAATTGGAGTACTCTGGAAACACCATATATTTT. Residues: CSVELEYSGNTIYF.